This T cell receptor (beta chain) was found in a study of radiation and T cells in renal cell carcinoma (dated by TCRdb to about 2020). Background on the whole study: The samples were drawn from a clinical trial, where primary renal cell carcinomas were treated with 15 Gy of stereotactic body radiation therapy and then removed by nephrectomy 4 weeks afterward. TCR beta sequencing covered approximately 50 samples in total, comprising roughly 26 tumors and roughly 27 peripheral blood samples. A total of about 4 million unique CDR3 nucleotide sequences, encoding 2.5 million to 3 million unique CDR3 amino acid sequences, were found across all 50 or so samples. Points the paper makes about the study in general: Tracking of blood repertoire dynamics stopped at roughly four weeks after treatment, with no follow-up past that point. The single-armed trial design could not address effects of radiation dose or scheduling on the TCR repertoire. In blood, the top tumor clonotypes increased from baseline to 2 weeks after radiation and then shrank by 4 weeks, which suggests a temporary expansion of tumor-resident clones. Because pretreatment tumor biopsies were not available, the study could not determine whether clonotypes were already present within the tumor at baseline.

Turning to this clone: The target of this receptor is not known. Per-base qualities were not stored, and no clone one base away is much larger.

TCR beta libraries were generated from genomic DNA with the immunoSEQ kit, following the manufacturer's recommendations. To prepare the libraries, a first multiplex PCR with proprietary primers was run, followed by a second PCR that added unique barcodes, and a bead cleanup was done after each round. A kit-provided positive control reaction and a negative control reaction were included in every sample batch. The final libraries underwent checking on an Agilent 4200 TapeStation D1000 ScreenTape, volumetric pooling, and quantification by qPCR. Sequencing was performed on an Illumina NextSeq500 with a MidOutput 150-cycle cartridge, and 156 Read1 and 15 Index1 cycles were run with kit custom primers. The pooled library was loaded at 0.8 to 1 pM, with a roughly 18% PhiX control spiked in. Processing in the source paper ran as follows. The vendor-processed data were analyzed in R, and a clonotype was defined as all T cells that share the same CDR3 nucleotide sequence. For clone abundance analyses, frequencies were normalized to the 10,000 most abundant clones in each sample. Public T cell clones, averaging fewer than five per sample, were removed before analysis. A difference in abundance of at least 32-fold between compartments was used to define tumor-enriched and baseline blood-enriched clonotypes. A beta-binomial differential abundance model was used to identify clonotypes that were expanded or contracted between blood time points. Tumor-blood repertoire similarity was measured with the Baroni-Urbani and Buser coefficient, and groups were compared using two-tailed Wilcoxon tests in R. Sourced from immuneACCESS, this table was stored by TCRdb with only in-frame sequences that have V and J called. A share of the clones is absent; for the studies checked, an unresolved V gene accounts for under half, and the remainder has no known explanation. V and J calls and clone size are given by that table; D and trimming were obtained from the DNA. Here the sample has 45,000 to 65,000 clones; just under 80% occur a single time. The ten largest account for approximately 7% of the sample.

The intended sense of this specimen's time point label: baseline pretreatment blood. Reading the label with the study, this specimen's treatment or condition is: 15 Gy SBRT to primary tumor, nephrectomy 4 weeks later. To follow tumor-enriched clonotypes, peripheral blood was collected serially from radiation-treated patients at baseline and again at 2 weeks and 4 weeks after SBRT. Renal cell carcinoma with clear cell pathology was present in all patients. The QIAamp DNA Blood Mini Kit (Qiagen) was used to prepare genomic DNA for TCR sequencing. The analyses included only samples that passed all quality control checks. Germline trimming amounts to 8 bases on V and 5 bases on J, with 11 as the count of junction bases outside the gene matches. CDR1 and CDR2 were assigned from the germline V gene as SNHLY and FYNNEI. Including the terminal cysteine and phenylalanine, the CDR3 comprises 16 residues. CDR3 DNA only is kept here, 48 bases in frame from base 1.

The origin of this receptor is a man between 60 and 70 years old with renal cell carcinoma. Specimen: blood, collected from a patient whose treatment included radiotherapy and nephrectomy. Recombination joined TRBV2 with TRBJ2-3; a stretch of 12 junction bases matches TRBD2. The CDR3 region reads CASEASGRARGDTQYF. The DNA reads as follows: TGTGCCAGCGAGGCTAGCGGGAGGGCTCGGGGAGATACGCAGTATTTT. The CDR3, completed at both ends by the reference TRBV2 and TRBJ2-3 genes, gives the full variable domain EPEVTQTPSHQVTQMGQEVILRCVPISNHLYFYWYRQILGQKVEFLVSFYNNEISEKSEIFDDQFSVERPDGSNFTLKIRSTKLEDSAMYFCASEASGRARGDTQYFGPGTRLTVL.